These 27 T cell receptor beta chains share one sample of origin, sequenced in a study of cytomegalovirus exposure and HLA in healthy donors. Researchers ran the PCR with 60 Vbeta and 13 Jbeta primers. Measured with immunoSEQ multiplex PCR; TCRdb has only the in-frame clones, and not every one. Of 95,000 to 150,000 clones detected, roughly 81% appear once; the ten largest clones hold approximately 0.99%. Sample: PBMCs. These receptors were obtained from a woman between 25 and 40 years old in good health and CMV-seronegative.

The V and J genes are TRBV9 and TRBJ2-1; maybe TRBD1 (6 bases). The germline V and J ends were trimmed by 4 bases and 3 bases, with 11 bases remaining between them. The CDR3 is 14 amino acids. Germline CDR1 is SGDLS and CDR2 is YYNGEE. The CDR3 spells CASSPKGVYNEQFF. The CDR3 DNA follows: TGTGCCAGCAGCCCAAAGGGGGTCTACAATGAGCAGTTCTTC.

This chain joins TRBV29-1 and TRBJ2-1; possible D gene TRBD2, 5 bases. V gave up 4 bases and J gave up 9 bases, with 16 bases separating them. The CDR3 sequence is 13 residues long. Germline-derived CDR1 and CDR2 are SQVTM and ANQGSEA. The CDR3 region is CSVAGIPYGEQFF. CDR3 nucleotide sequence: TGCAGCGTTGCCGGGATCCCCTACGGTGAGCAGTTCTTC.

The CDR3 is CAWSVLAGGYTGELFF. The CDR3 DNA follows: TGTGCCTGGAGTGTACTAGCGGGAGGCTATACCGGGGAGCTGTTTTTT. The rearrangement links TRBV30 to TRBJ2-2; 12 bases are shared with TRBD2. Germline trimming cut 0 bases from V and 5 bases from J; bases unmatched to any gene: 4. Germline CDR1 is GTSNPN and CDR2 is SVGIG (reference sequence). The CDR3 has 16 amino acids. Variable domain in full (rest from reference TRBV30 and TRBJ2-2): SQTIHQWPATLVQPVGSPLSLECTVEGTSNPNLYWYRQAAGRGLQLLFYSVGIGQISSEVPQNLSASRPQDRQFILSSKKLLLSDSGFYLCAWSVLAGGYTGELFFGEGSRLTVL.

The rearrangement links TRBV12-5 to TRBJ2-7, with 13 bases lining up with TRBD2. The CDR3 has 17 residues. Germline V gene data show CDR1 as LGHNT and CDR2 as FRNRAP. V shed 0 bases and J 2 bases; nucleotides not matched to a gene: 4. The CDR3 here is CASGLVPGLAGAYEQYF. In nucleotides, the CDR3 is TGTGCTAGTGGTTTGGTACCAGGACTAGCGGGAGCCTACGAGCAGTACTTC.

This chain uses TRBV2 with TRBJ1-2; a weak D match, TRBD1 (6 bases). The germline gives CDR1 SNHLY, CDR2 FYNNEI. Trimming cost V 5 bases and J 0 bases, with 13 bases left between them. The CDR3 covers 15 residues. CDR3 in amino acids: CASSITTGTNYGYTF. In nucleotides, the CDR3 is TGTGCCAGCAGTATTACTACAGGGACTAACTATGGCTACACCTTC.

The chain carries TRBV6-5 and TRBJ2-5; TRBD1 aligns across 9 bases. This CDR3 comprises 15 residues. The V segment lost 4 bases and the J segment 1 base; nucleotides outside the gene matches: 4. The germline CDR1 and CDR2 sequences are MNHEY and SVGAGI. Here the CDR3 DNA reads TGTGCCAGCAGTTTGGGACAGGGAATCCAAGAGACCCAGTACTTC. It encodes CASSLGQGIQETQYF.

This rearrangement joins TRBV13 to TRBJ1-2; D remains ambiguous. The CDR3 has 14 residues. Germline CDR1 is PRHDT and CDR2 is FYEKMQ (reference sequence). Trimming removed 0 bases from V and 6 bases from J, with 11 bases in between. The CDR3 sequence is CASSLGLDFDGYTF. Here the CDR3 DNA reads TGTGCCAGCAGCTTAGGACTGGACTTCGATGGCTACACCTTC. The variable domain in full, with the rest retrieved from reference TRBV13 and TRBJ1-2, is AAGVIQSPRHLIKEKRETATLKCYPIPRHDTVYWYQQGPGQDPQFLISFYEKMQSDKGSIPDRFSAQQFSDYHSELNMSSLELGDSALYFCASSLGLDFDGYTFGSGTRLTVV.

The V and J genes are TRBV2 and TRBJ2-3; D is possibly TRBD2 (6 bases). Per the germline V gene, CDR1 is SNHLY and CDR2 is FYNNEI. Between the trimmed V and J ends, which lost 2 bases and 0 bases, there was a span of 15 bases. This CDR3 comprises 17 residues. CDR3 amino acids: CASSERWRGTSTDTQYF. Here the CDR3 DNA reads TGTGCCAGCAGTGAACGGTGGAGGGGAACTAGCACAGATACGCAGTATTTT. Combining the CDR3 with reference TRBV2 and TRBJ2-3 gives the whole variable domain EPEVTQTPSHQVTQMGQEVILRCVPISNHLYFYWYRQILGQKVEFLVSFYNNEISEKSEIFDDQFSVERPDGSNFTLKIRSTKLEDSAMYFCASSERWRGTSTDTQYFGPGTRLTVL.

The chain employs TRBV6-6 and TRBJ2-1; 12 bases agree with TRBD2. Germline trimming cut 4 bases from V and 4 bases from J; bases unmatched to any gene: 2. The CDR3 extends over 15 amino acids. Germline assignment: CDR1 MNHNY and CDR2 SVGAGI (reference sequence). This chain's CDR3 is CASSFLAGGYNEQFF. The CDR3 DNA sequence: TGTGCCAGCAGTTTTCTAGCGGGAGGGTACAATGAGCAGTTCTTC.

The CDR3 is CASSSQERTADTQYF. The CDR3 DNA follows: TGTGCCAGCAGCTCACAGGAACGAACTGCAGATACGCAGTATTTT. V gene TRBV11-3 combines with J gene TRBJ2-3, with D tentatively TRBD1 (5 bases). With 4 bases removed from V and 4 bases from J, the gap between germline ends came to 15 bases. This CDR3 has 15 residues. CDR1 is SGHNT, CDR2 YENEEA, per germline.

The CDR3 DNA is TGTGCCAGCTCACTTTACGACAGACCGAACACTGAAGCTTTCTTT. This encodes CASSLYDRPNTEAFF. The V call is TRBV18, the J call TRBJ1-1; weak D call: TRBD1 (5 bases). With 4 bases removed from V and 1 base from J, the gap between germline ends came to 13 bases. Germline V gene sequence: CDR1 KGHSH, CDR2 LQKENI. This CDR3 spans 15 amino acids.

V gene TRBV30 combines with J gene TRBJ2-7, with 7 bases lining up with TRBD2. The CDR3 contains 13 residues. V dropped 5 bases and J dropped 3; count of bases not matched to a gene: 7. Germline lookup yields CDR1 GTSNPN and CDR2 SVGIG (reference sequence). The CDR3 protein is CAWSGGFLYEQYF. The CDR3 DNA follows: TGTGCCTGGTCGGGGGGATTCCTCTACGAGCAGTACTTC.

The sample holds a few counts of this clone. The rearrangement joins TRBV11-2 to TRBJ2-7; a weak D match, TRBD2 (5 bases). Per germline, CDR1 SGHAT and CDR2 FQNNGV. The germline V and J ends were trimmed by 1 base and 0 bases, with 10 bases remaining between them. The CDR3 runs 15 residues. DNA for the CDR3: TGTGCCAGCAGCTTAGGCGGGTCAGCCTCCTACGAGCAGTACTTC. Translation: CASSLGGSASYEQYF.

This clone has just one count. The chain combines TRBV6-1 with TRBJ1-2, with D unclear. CDR1 and CDR2 (germline): MNHNS, SASEGT. V was trimmed by 4 bases and J by 0 bases, leaving 12 bases between them. The CDR3 totals 15 residues. CDR3: CASSVSGLANYGYTF. CDR3 sequence (DNA): TGTGCCAGCAGTGTATCCGGTCTCGCTAACTATGGCTACACCTTC.

The chain recombines TRBV25-1 with TRBJ1-1; weak D call: TRBD1 (6 bases). Germline CDR1 MGHDK, CDR2 SYGVNS. V lost 3 bases, J lost 4 bases, and 21 bases lay in between. This CDR3 is 17 amino acids long. The CDR3 DNA reads as TGTGCCAGCAGTGACCGTAGGGCGGGGGCACCTCGCACTGAAGCTTTCTTT. The encoded protein is CASSDRRAGAPRTEAFF.

This chain connects TRBV5-1 to TRBJ2-2; 9 nucleotides align to TRBD1. The germline V gene has CDR1 SGHRS and CDR2 YFSETQ. The CDR3 has 17 amino acids. With 0 bases clipped from V and 6 bases from J, the junction kept 9 bases outside the gene matches. The CDR3 here is CASSLAPGQGISGELFF. Here the CDR3 DNA reads TGCGCCAGCAGCTTGGCACCGGGACAGGGAATTTCCGGGGAGCTGTTTTTT. Supplemented by reference TRBV5-1 and TRBJ2-2, the full variable domain reads KAGVTQTPRYLIKTRGQQVTLSCSPISGHRSVSWYQQTPGQGLQFLFEYFSETQRNKGNFPGRFSGRQFSNSRSEMNVSTLELGDSALYLCASSLAPGQGISGELFFGEGSRLTVL.

The J gene is TRBJ1-2, the V gene TRBV30, with a tentative D call TRBD1 (6 bases). V lost 6 bases to trimming and J lost 10 bases, with 27 bases between them. The CDR3 totals 15 residues. The germline gives CDR1 GTSNPN, CDR2 SVGIG (reference sequence). CDR3 DNA sequence: TGTGCCTGCCAAGATCCCAGGGGAGCTCCTATGGTCTACACCTTC. Protein sequence: CACQDPRGAPMVYTF. Full variable domain (remainder filled in from reference TRBV30 and TRBJ1-2): SQTIHQWPATLVQPVGSPLSLECTVEGTSNPNLYWYRQAAGRGLQLLFYSVGIGQISSEVPQNLSASRPQDRQFILSSKKLLLSDSGFYLCACQDPRGAPMVYTFGSGTRLTVV.

This sequence joins TRBV7-9 and TRBJ2-1, with TRBD2 matching over 9 bases. The CDR3 sequence is 15 residues long. J gave up 9 bases and V 5 bases, and 11 bases lay outside the gene matches. Per germline, CDR1 SEHNR and CDR2 FQNEAQ (reference sequence). CDR3 nucleotide sequence: TGTGCCAGCAGCCGAGACTGGCGGGAGGGGATTGAGCAGTTCTTC. Translated: CASSRDWREGIEQFF.

The chain combines TRBV5-4 with TRBJ2-7; TRBD2 aligns across 8 bases. This CDR3 comprises 13 residues. Looked up from germline, CDR1 is SGHNT and CDR2 is YYREEE (reference sequence). V shed 5 bases and J 3 bases; nucleotides not matched to a gene: 4. This chain's CDR3 is CASRAGGDYEQYF. The DNA of the CDR3 is TGTGCCAGCAGGGCCGGGGGGGACTACGAGCAGTACTTC.

The genes are TRBV11-3 and TRBJ2-1; tentative D call: TRBD2 (6 bases). Between the trimmed V and J ends, which lost 0 bases and 9 bases, there was a span of 9 bases. The CDR3 runs to 13 residues. Germline V gene data show CDR1 as SGHNT and CDR2 as YENEEA. The CDR3 sequence: CASSLEGGGEQFF. CDR3 DNA: TGTGCCAGCAGCTTAGAGGGGGGAGGTGAGCAGTTCTTC.

The rearrangement links TRBV6-5 to TRBJ1-1; 7 nucleotides align to TRBD1. Germline V gives CDR1 MNHEY, CDR2 SVGAGI. CDR3 length: 14 residues. Losses at the gene ends were 3 bases for V and 5 bases for J; bases not matched to a gene: 6. CDR3 in DNA: TGTGCCAGCAGTTATCGGCCAGGGGGGACTGAAGCTTTCTTT. Its translation is CASSYRPGGTEAFF.

This chain links TRBV30 with TRBJ2-6; D gene uncertain. V lost 5 bases and J 0 bases, leaving 11 bases between the germline ends. The CDR3 has 15 amino acids. The germline V gene encodes CDR1 GTSNPN and CDR2 SVGIG (reference sequence). The chain's CDR3 is CAWGSELSGANVLTF. In nucleotides, the CDR3 is TGTGCCTGGGGGTCGGAGCTCTCTGGGGCCAACGTCCTGACTTTC. The full variable domain, its missing parts supplied by reference TRBV30 and TRBJ2-6, is SQTIHQWPATLVQPVGSPLSLECTVEGTSNPNLYWYRQAAGRGLQLLFYSVGIGQISSEVPQNLSASRPQDRQFILSSKKLLLSDSGFYLCAWGSELSGANVLTFGAGSRLTVL.

The genes are TRBV2 and TRBJ2-7; weak D call: TRBD2 (5 bases). This CDR3 is 11 amino acids long. Trimming left V 7 bases short and J 7 bases short, with 11 bases between. Germline CDR1 reads SNHLY; CDR2 reads FYNNEI. The CDR3 here is CASNGGFEQYF. CDR3 nucleotide sequence: TGTGCCAGCAATGGCGGGTTTGAGCAGTACTTC.

The chain combines TRBV29-1 with TRBJ2-7; 9 nucleotides line up with TRBD1. J gave up 3 bases and V 4 bases, and 7 bases lay outside the gene matches. Germline V gives CDR1 SQVTM, CDR2 ANQGSEA. The CDR3 covers 14 residues. The CDR3 region is CSVATPDRGYEQYF. In nucleotides, the CDR3 is TGCAGCGTTGCAACACCGGACAGGGGCTACGAGCAGTACTTC.

The J gene is TRBJ2-2, the V gene TRBV6-1; the match to TRBD1 covers 8 bases. Germline CDR1 reads MNHNS; CDR2 reads SASEGT. Germline trimming cut 10 bases from V and 3 bases from J; bases unmatched to any gene: 4. The CDR3 consists of 13 residues. CDR3 in amino acids: CAIGQGYTGELFF. The CDR3 nucleotides read TGTGCCATCGGACAGGGCTACACCGGGGAGCTGTTTTTT.

The chain has TRBV7-2 and TRBJ1-4; weak D call: TRBD1 (5 bases). The germline gives CDR1 SGHTA, CDR2 FQGNSA. This CDR3 is 15 amino acids long. The V gene lost 5 bases and the J gene lost 0 bases, with 10 bases spanning the gap. CDR3 sequence reads: CASSPQTATNEKLFF. CDR3 nucleotide sequence: TGTGCCAGCAGCCCCCAGACAGCAACTAATGAAAAACTGTTTTTT.

The chain links TRBV5-6 to TRBJ1-1; TRBD1 matches at 7 bases. The CDR3 consists of 14 residues. Losses at the gene ends were 2 bases for V and 9 bases for J; bases not matched to a gene: 10. Germline V gene sequence: CDR1 SGHDT, CDR2 YYEEEE. CDR3 DNA sequence: TGTGCCAGCAGCTTTTGGTCGGGACAGAGTAAAGCTTTCTTT. Its translation: CASSFWSGQSKAFF.